A selection of T cell receptor beta chains follows, all from one sample in a study of spatial heterogeneity in lung cancer. TCRdb reprocessed the 5' RACE reads with MiXCR, giving one entry per CDR3 protein. The sample records 20,000 to 25,000 distinct CDR3 sequences, around 8.5% being singletons. The material sequenced was lung tumor tissue, taken at surgery. Receptor source: a male donor with early-stage non-small cell lung cancer. CDR3s include the opening cysteine and the closing phenylalanine or tryptophan. D genes are given only for firm matches. The size field is filled for only some rows; it gives once, few, many or a size class.

d_call	v_call	clone_size	j_call	cdr3_nt	cdr3_aa
.	TRBV3-1	few	TRBJ2-7	TGTGCCAGCAGCCAGACTCGGTCCTCCTACGAGCAGTACTTC	CASSQTRSSYEQYF
TRBD1	TRBV11-1	medium-sized	TRBJ1-6	TGTGCCAGCAGCCAGTGGACAGGGGGCAGTTCACCCCTCCACTTT	CASSQWTGGSSPLHF
TRBD2	TRBV7-9	.	TRBJ2-3	TGTGCCAGCAGCTTAGCGGCTAGCGGAAGCACAGATACGCAGTATTTT	CASSLAASGSTDTQYF
.	TRBV7-2	many	TRBJ2-1	TGTGCCAGCAGACCTCCGTCGGAGGATGAGCAGTTCTTC	CASRPPSEDEQFF
.	TRBV5-5	many	TRBJ1-1	TGTGCCAGCACTTTCGGGACGGTCGCTTTCTTT	CASTFGTVAFF
TRBD1	TRBV7-9	many	TRBJ2-5	TGTGCCAGCAGCCCACCGACAGGGTTACAAGAGACCCAGTACTTC	CASSPPTGLQETQYF
.	TRBV4-1	many	TRBJ2-3	TGCGCCAGCAGCTTCCAAGGGGGCACAGATACGCAGTATTTT	CASSFQGGTDTQYF
.	TRBV20-1	medium-sized	TRBJ2-7	TGCAGTGCAATGGACAGATACAACTGGGAGCAGTACTTC	CSAMDRYNWEQYF
TRBD2	TRBV9	many	TRBJ2-5	TGTGCCAGCAGCGCACTAGCGGAGAGGGGGACCCAGTACTTC	CASSALAERGTQYF
.	TRBV28	many	TRBJ2-7	TGTGCCAGCCTCTCGACAGTCCCCTACGAGCAGTACTTC	CASLSTVPYEQYF
.	TRBV6-5	many	TRBJ2-7	TGTGCCAGCAGTGCGTACTTCCGTTCCTACGAGCAGTACTTC	CASSAYFRSYEQYF
.	TRBV6-6	many	TRBJ1-1	TGTGCCAGCAGTTTAGGGGCCCGTCGTCGGGGTGCGAACACTGAAGCTTTCTTT	CASSLGARRRGANTEAFF
.	TRBV7-2	many	TRBJ2-3	TGTGCCAGCAGCTTAAGTAGCGGAGCCGGCACAGATACGCAGTATTTT	CASSLSSGAGTDTQYF
.	TRBV25-1	many	TRBJ2-1	TGTGCCAGCAGTTTGGGGTACGATGAGCAGTTCTTC	CASSLGYDEQFF
TRBD1	TRBV2	.	TRBJ2-7	TGTGCCAGCAGTGATCCCATGACAGGGAGCTACGAGCAGTACTTC	CASSDPMTGSYEQYF
.	TRBV7-8	many	TRBJ1-3	TGTGCCAGCAGCTCGACTGAGGGCCGGGACACCATATATTTT	CASSSTEGRDTIYF
.	TRBV7-2	many	TRBJ1-2	TGTGCCAGCGGAAAATCAGGGACATACAACTATGGCTACACCTTC	CASGKSGTYNYGYTF
.	TRBV12-3/TRBV12-4	medium-sized	TRBJ2-7	TGTGCCAGCAGTTTTGGGGGGTCCACCTACGAGCAGTACTTC	CASSFGGSTYEQYF
TRBD1	TRBV9	many	TRBJ1-2	TGTGCCAGCAGCGAGACAGGGTACTATGGCTACACCTTC	CASSETGYYGYTF
.	TRBV27	.	TRBJ2-7	TGTGCCAGCTCCGAGGGGGGTTCGAGGCAGTACTTC	CASSEGGSRQYF
.	TRBV18	.	TRBJ1-1	TGTGCCAGCTCACCACAGGCCAGGACCGAAGCTTTCTTT	CASSPQARTEAFF
.	TRBV20-1	many	TRBJ1-1	TGCAGTGCTTCTGGGGGGTACACTGAAGCTTTCTTT	CSASGGYTEAFF
.	TRBV9	few	TRBJ1-2	TGTGCCAGCAGCTCATCGGCGGATGGCTACACCTTC	CASSSSADGYTF
TRBD2	TRBV28	few	TRBJ2-7	TGTGCCAGCAGTTTATCCCCAGCGGGATGGATCAACGAGCAGTACTTC	CASSLSPAGWINEQYF
TRBD1	TRBV7-9	many	TRBJ2-7	TGTGCCAGCAGGAGGACAGGGAGCTCCTACGAGCAGTACTTC	CASRRTGSSYEQYF
.	TRBV18	.	TRBJ1-2	TGTGCCAGCTCACCCGACTTCCAAAACTATGGCTACACCTTC	CASSPDFQNYGYTF
.	TRBV4-2	.	TRBJ2-1	TGTGCCAGCAGCTCGACTTCTCTCGATGAGCAGTTCTTC	CASSSTSLDEQFF
.	TRBV28	many	TRBJ2-5	TGTGCCAGCACTTTGGCCCCCCAAGAGACCCAGTACTTC	CASTLAPQETQYF
.	TRBV28	few	TRBJ1-4	TGTGCCAGCTCTCGACAGACGGGTTATGGAAAACTGTTTTTT	CASSRQTGYGKLFF
TRBD2	TRBV20-1	few	TRBJ2-7	TGCAGTGCTAGCTTGACTAGCGCACAAGAGGACGAGCAGTACTTC	CSASLTSAQEDEQYF
.	TRBV6-1	many	TRBJ2-5	TGTGCCAGCTATCTCGGGACCCAGTACTTC	CASYLGTQYF
.	TRBV5-1	many	TRBJ2-5	TGCGCCAGCAGCTTGGATCCGGGGGCCCAAGAGACCCAGTACTTC	CASSLDPGAQETQYF
TRBD1	TRBV5-1	.	TRBJ1-1	TGCGCCAGCAGCCGCCCGGGACAGATCTCTGAAGCTTTCTTT	CASSRPGQISEAFF
TRBD2	TRBV7-8	many	TRBJ2-7	TGTGCCAGCAGCTCGGGACTAGCGGGGGTGTACGAGCAGTACTTC	CASSSGLAGVYEQYF
TRBD1	TRBV5-1	.	TRBJ2-3	TGCGCCAGCAGCTTACAGGGGACCTTCGGAGATACGCAGTATTTT	CASSLQGTFGDTQYF